A selection of T cell receptor beta chains follows, all from one sample in a study of T cell repertoires in urothelial bladder cancer. Repertoires were generated with immunoSEQ multiplex PCR, while TCRdb's copy carries only in-frame clones and drops some. The sample has 5,000 to 6,500 clones; 60% to 80% are singletons. The sequenced sample was tumor-infiltrating cells from bladder cancer. Source of these receptors: a human donor with urothelial carcinoma. Each CDR3 is given with its conserved first and last residue. Fields, in order: CDR3 protein, J gene, CDR3 length, V gene.

CDR3: CASSQRQSNQPQHF
J: TRBJ1-5
length: 14
V: TRBV28

CDR3: CASSFDRGNEKLFF
J: TRBJ1-4
length: 14
V: TRBV5-1

CDR3: CASSLAPAGGYEQYF
J: TRBJ2-7
length: 15
V: TRBV5-5

CDR3: CASRFEVINGYTF
J: TRBJ1-2
length: 13
V: TRBV5-1

CDR3: CSVSGQDYGYTF
J: TRBJ1-2
length: 12
V: TRBV29-1

CDR3: CASTPYAGGDYGYTF
J: TRBJ1-2
length: 15
V: TRBV28

CDR3: CATSRDVAGRETQYF
J: TRBJ2-5
length: 15
V: TRBV15

CDR3: CASSQVSIKGQETQYF
J: TRBJ2-5
length: 16
V: TRBV5-1

CDR3: CASTDRAGANVLTF
J: TRBJ2-6
length: 14
V: TRBV19

CDR3: CASTSGDSSGGSYGYTF
J: TRBJ1-2
length: 17
V: TRBV19

CDR3: CASSPTSGGGNEQFF
J: TRBJ2-1
length: 15
V: TRBV18

CDR3: CASSIGDRESKQFF
J: TRBJ2-1
length: 14
V: TRBV21-1

CDR3: CASSSFTTSSYEQYF
J: TRBJ2-7
length: 15
V: TRBV28

CDR3: CASSQDQARGAYTF
J: TRBJ1-2
length: 14
V: TRBV4-1

CDR3: CASSFPSGINTGELFF
J: TRBJ2-2
length: 16
V: TRBV7-9

CDR3: CATSTRSSYEQYF
J: TRBJ2-7
length: 13
V: TRBV7-9

CDR3: CASSLGPGRGHYNEQFF
J: TRBJ2-1
length: 17
V: TRBV13

CDR3: CASRQGANYGYTF
J: TRBJ1-2
length: 13
V: TRBV2

CDR3: CASSETWVVVF
J: TRBJ2-1
length: 11
V: TRBV2

CDR3: CASSPSGGGRTYEQYF
J: TRBJ2-7
length: 16
V: TRBV4-2

CDR3: CASSLHGNTGELFF
J: TRBJ2-2
length: 14
V: TRBV14

CDR3: CASSKANSEIRGPVYGYTF
J: TRBJ1-2
length: 19
V: TRBV21-1

CDR3: CASSLVTGNTGELFF
J: TRBJ2-2
length: 15
V: TRBV5-4

CDR3: CASSSTSPGQASGGYTF
J: TRBJ1-2
length: 17
V: TRBV5-1

CDR3: CASSPNREAYEQYF
J: TRBJ2-7
length: 14
V: TRBV18

CDR3: CASTGGGTTDTQYF
J: TRBJ2-3
length: 14
V: TRBV28

CDR3: CASSFGSPTSTYEQYF
J: TRBJ2-7
length: 16
V: TRBV7-9

CDR3: CASSPGTGRGTDTQYF
J: TRBJ2-3
length: 16
V: TRBV18